This T cell receptor (beta chain) appears in the sequencing data of a study of identical twins. General observations from the study: The study reached conclusions through statistical analysis that was cross-sectional, not following the same donors. Insertions were fewer in abundant cord blood beta clonotypes, whereas memory repertoires showed none of this pattern. Excess sharing by twins proved weaker in beta out-of-frame sequences.

Template switching added a universal primer site; cDNA carried unique molecular identifiers. Via MiXCR, TCRdb re-called the 5' RACE reads, giving one row per CDR3 protein. The data contain about 330,000 distinct CDR3 sequences, more than 9% of them seen just once; the ten biggest clones take up around 7.2%. This clonotype was observed a handful of times. The antigen remains undetermined. CDR1 is MNHNS, CDR2 SASEGT, per germline. This CDR3 spans 15 amino acids. Trimming shortened V by 2 bases and J by 0 bases, and 11 bases separated the two germline ends. The same specimen was also included in a second study, on yellow fever vaccine responses in identical twins.

The sequence was collected from a woman aged 18-29 years in good health. The genes are TRBV6-1 and TRBJ2-7; D perhaps matches TRBD1 (5 bases). Input material: CD8+ T cells sorted from blood. CDR3 DNA: TGTGCCAGCAGTGAAACAGGCTTAAGCTCCTACGAGCAGTACGTC. Translated, it gives CASSETGLSSYEQYV.